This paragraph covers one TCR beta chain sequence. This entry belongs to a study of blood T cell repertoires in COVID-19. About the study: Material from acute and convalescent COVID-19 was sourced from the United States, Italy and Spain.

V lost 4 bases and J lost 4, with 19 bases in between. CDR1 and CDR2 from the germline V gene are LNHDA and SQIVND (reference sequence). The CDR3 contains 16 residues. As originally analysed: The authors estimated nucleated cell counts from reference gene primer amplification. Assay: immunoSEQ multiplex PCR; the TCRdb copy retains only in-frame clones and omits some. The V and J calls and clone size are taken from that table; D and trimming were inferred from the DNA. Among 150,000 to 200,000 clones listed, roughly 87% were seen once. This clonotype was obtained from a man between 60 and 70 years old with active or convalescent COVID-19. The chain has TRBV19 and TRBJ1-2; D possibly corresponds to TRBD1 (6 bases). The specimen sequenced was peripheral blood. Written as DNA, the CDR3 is TGTGCCAGTAGTACCCCCAACAGGGTCCAGGGCTATGGCTACACCTTC. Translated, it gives CASSTPNRVQGYGYTF.